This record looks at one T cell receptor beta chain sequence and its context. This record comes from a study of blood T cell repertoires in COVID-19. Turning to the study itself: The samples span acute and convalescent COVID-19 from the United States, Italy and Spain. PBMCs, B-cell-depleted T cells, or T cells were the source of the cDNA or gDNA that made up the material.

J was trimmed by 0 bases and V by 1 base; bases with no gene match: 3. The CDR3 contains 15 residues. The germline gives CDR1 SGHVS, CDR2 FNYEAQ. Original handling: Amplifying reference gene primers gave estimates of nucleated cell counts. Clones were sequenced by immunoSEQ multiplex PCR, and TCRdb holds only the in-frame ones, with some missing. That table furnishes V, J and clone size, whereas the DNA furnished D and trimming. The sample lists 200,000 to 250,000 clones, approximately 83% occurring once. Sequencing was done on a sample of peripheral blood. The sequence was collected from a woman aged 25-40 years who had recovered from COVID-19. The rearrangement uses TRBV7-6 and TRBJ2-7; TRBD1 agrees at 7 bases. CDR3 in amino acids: CASSLGTGLSYEQYF. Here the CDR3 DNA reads TGTGCCAGCAGCTTAGGGACAGGTCTCTCCTACGAGCAGTACTTC. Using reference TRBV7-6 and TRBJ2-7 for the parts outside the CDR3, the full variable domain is GAGVSQSPRYKVTKRGQDVALRCDPISGHVSLYWYRQALGQGPEFLTYFNYEAQQDKSGLPNDRFSAERPEGSISTLTIQRTEQRDSAMYRCASSLGTGLSYEQYFGPGTRLTVT.